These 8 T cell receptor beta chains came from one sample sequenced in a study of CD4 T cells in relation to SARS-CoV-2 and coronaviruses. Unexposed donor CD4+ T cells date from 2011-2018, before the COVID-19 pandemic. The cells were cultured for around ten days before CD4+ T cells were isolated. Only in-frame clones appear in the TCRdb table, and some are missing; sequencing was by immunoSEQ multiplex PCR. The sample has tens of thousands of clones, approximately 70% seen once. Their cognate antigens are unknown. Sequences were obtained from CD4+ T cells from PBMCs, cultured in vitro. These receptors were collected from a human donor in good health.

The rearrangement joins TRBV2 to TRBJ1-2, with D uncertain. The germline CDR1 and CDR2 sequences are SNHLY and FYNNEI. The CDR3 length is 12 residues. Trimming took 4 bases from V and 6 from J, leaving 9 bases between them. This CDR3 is CASSVVEDGYTF. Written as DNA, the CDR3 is TGTGCCAGCAGTGTAGTAGAAGATGGCTACACCTTC.

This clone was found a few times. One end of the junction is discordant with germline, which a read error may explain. This CDR3 reads CASSSIRTIPGQGARAF. DNA of the CDR3: TGTGCCAGCAGCTCGATACGGACCATACCGGGACAGGGGGCACGCGCCTTC. The V gene is TRBV7-8, the J gene TRBJ1-2; TRBD1 aligns across 12 bases. Germline-derived CDR1 and CDR2 are SGHVS and FQNEAQ. This CDR3 is 17 amino acids long.

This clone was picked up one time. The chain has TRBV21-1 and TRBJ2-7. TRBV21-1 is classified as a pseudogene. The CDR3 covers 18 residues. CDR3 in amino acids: CASGEAWTFHRPTYEQYF. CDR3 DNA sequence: TGTGCCAGCGGAGAGGCATGGACCTTTCATCGCCCTACCTACGAGCAGTACTTC.

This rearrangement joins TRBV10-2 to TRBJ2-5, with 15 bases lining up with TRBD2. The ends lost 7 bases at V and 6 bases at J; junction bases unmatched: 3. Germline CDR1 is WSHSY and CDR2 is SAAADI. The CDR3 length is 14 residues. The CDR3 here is CASTGLAGGQTQYF. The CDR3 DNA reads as TGCGCCAGCACCGGACTAGCGGGGGGGCAGACCCAGTACTTC.

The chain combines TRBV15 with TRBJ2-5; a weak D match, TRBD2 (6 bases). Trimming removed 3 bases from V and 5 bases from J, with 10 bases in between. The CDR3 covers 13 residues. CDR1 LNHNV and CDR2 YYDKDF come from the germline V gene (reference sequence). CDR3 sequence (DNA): TGTGCCACCAGCAGCGGGAGTGTGGAGACCCAGTACTTC. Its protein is CATSSGSVETQYF.

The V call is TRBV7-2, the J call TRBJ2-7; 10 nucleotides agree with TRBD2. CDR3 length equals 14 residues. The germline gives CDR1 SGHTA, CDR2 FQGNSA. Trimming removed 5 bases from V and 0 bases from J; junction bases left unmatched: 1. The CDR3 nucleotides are TGTGCCAGCAGCACTAGCGGGACCTCCTACGAGCAGTACTTC. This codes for CASSTSGTSYEQYF.

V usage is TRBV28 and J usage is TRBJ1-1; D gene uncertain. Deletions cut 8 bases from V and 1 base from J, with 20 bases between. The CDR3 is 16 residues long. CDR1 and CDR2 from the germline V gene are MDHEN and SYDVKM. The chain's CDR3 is CASQPTLPDPNTEAFF. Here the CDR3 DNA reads TGTGCCAGCCAACCAACTTTGCCGGATCCGAACACTGAAGCTTTCTTT.

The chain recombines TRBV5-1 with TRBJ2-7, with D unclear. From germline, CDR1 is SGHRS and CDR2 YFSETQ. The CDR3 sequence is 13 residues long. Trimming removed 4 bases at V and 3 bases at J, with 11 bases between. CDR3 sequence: CASSPDSFYEQYF. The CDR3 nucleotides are TGCGCCAGCAGCCCTGACTCGTTCTACGAGCAGTACTTC.